The clone carrying this TCR beta chain was counted between two and nine times. This CDR3 is built from 14 residues. The V and J ends lost 10 bases and 0 bases respectively, with 16 bases between them. Germline lookup yields CDR1 SGHKS and CDR2 YYEKEE (reference sequence). Next came a second PCR, run for about 7 to 11 cycles, which used a sample-barcoded 5' primer along with a J-beta primer mix. Each TCR beta cDNA got a 12-nucleotide random molecular identifier. Every individual sample yielded 2.5 million or more paired-end reads (each containing CDR3). One entry per CDR3 protein results from TCRdb running MiXCR on the 5' RACE reads. Among roughly 1.6 million distinct CDR3 sequences listed, about 35% were seen once. The data originate from a study of blood T cells in healthy people across ages.

Sequencing was performed on blood. The genes are TRBV5-5 and TRBJ1-1, with a tentative D call TRBD1 (5 bases). This clonotype originated in a young woman in good health. CDR3 amino acids: CACGRGTLNTEAFF. The CDR3, as DNA: TGTGCCTGCGGCCGAGGGACGTTGAACACTGAAGCTTTCTTT.